This T cell receptor (beta chain) was identified in a study of T cell responses to AZD1222 COVID-19 vaccine (dated by TCRdb to 2020 to 2022). Background on the whole study: AZD1222 recipients given second doses at about 4 weeks or at about 12 weeks were pooled, since spike-specific TCR depth and breadth were not found to differ between the two schedules. TCR sequencing was performed for about 250 trial participants, of whom 207 were given two doses of AZD1222 and 26 were given two doses of MenACWY control vaccine. Trial participants were enrolled by age into subgroups of 18-55, 56-69 and 70-plus years, and roughly 160, 29 and 62 TCR-sequenced participants, respectively, were included in these subgroups.

Paper-wide results and their limitations: Conclusions about previously exposed vaccinees were limited because only six AZD1222 recipients were SARS-CoV-2 seropositive at baseline. Epitopes outside the regions mutated in the B.1.351 and B.1.1.7 variants were reportedly recognized by nearly half of the unique spike-specific TCRs. Participants were mostly white British and included more females than males, and it was suggested by the authors that clonal diversity may have been underestimated. Vaccine-associated CD4 TCRs spanned the whole spike protein, with dominant responses in regions 160-218 and 743-854. Because no samples from the day 14 peak response were available, repertoires could be characterized only after the peak T cell response. The 56-69-year group was small, and its depth increase did not reach significance, likely because of low power. After two AZD1222 doses, spike-specific TCR breadth and depth were significantly higher than at day 0 and than in MenACWY recipients.

Per the germline V gene (reference sequence), LNHDA is the CDR1 and SQIVND is the CDR2. The CDR3, cysteine through phenylalanine, is 14 amino acids long. The entry retains the CDR3 DNA only, 42 bases that are in frame from base 1. V is shortened by 3 bases, J by 1 base, and the region joining them spans 9 bases. Read against the paper, the sample's time point label means: baseline before first vaccination. Vaccinee samples were obtained from the UK trials COV001 and COV002, which included a single-blind randomized controlled phase 2/3 trial of AZD1222 (ChAdOx1 nCoV-19) in healthy adults. Trial participant PBMC samples were collected at day 0 and day 28 after the second dose for TCRbeta chain sequencing. As for this clone: Its target antigen remains unknown. The record has no base qualities; no much larger clone is one base away.

The CDR3 regions of human TCRbeta chains were analyzed by immunosequencing. As for the original processing: Repertoire TCRs were checked for matches against a reference library of SARS-CoV-2-specific TCRs that had been generated using the MIRA antigen-specificity platform. Breadth meant the fraction of unique TCRs that were SARS-CoV-2-associated, whereas depth meant the fraction of total T cells that were SARS-CoV-2-associated. Using the MIRA data, each spike-specific TCR was mapped to the spike region that the TCR reacts to and placed in a CD4 or CD8 class. Log10-transformed breadth and depth values were compared by one-way ANOVA with Sidak's multiple comparisons tests. In its TCRdb copy, this immuneACCESS table keeps in-frame sequences only and misses some clones. Where compared with another copy, unresolved V genes explain less than half of these, and the others have no known cause. The DNA was the basis for D and trimming; V, J and clone size are from that table. This sample has roughly 120,000 clones in its table, and roughly 90% of those were observed once. The top ten clones comprise 4.2% of the sample.

This sequence uses TRBV19 and TRBJ1-1; no D gene call is confident. The sample in question was peripheral blood, obtained on day 0 of AZD1222 vaccination. The origin of this receptor is an adult in good health. The nucleotide sequence is TGTGCCAGTAGTATTGGCGCAGGGAACACTGAAGCTTTCTTT. This gives the protein CASSIGAGNTEAFF.